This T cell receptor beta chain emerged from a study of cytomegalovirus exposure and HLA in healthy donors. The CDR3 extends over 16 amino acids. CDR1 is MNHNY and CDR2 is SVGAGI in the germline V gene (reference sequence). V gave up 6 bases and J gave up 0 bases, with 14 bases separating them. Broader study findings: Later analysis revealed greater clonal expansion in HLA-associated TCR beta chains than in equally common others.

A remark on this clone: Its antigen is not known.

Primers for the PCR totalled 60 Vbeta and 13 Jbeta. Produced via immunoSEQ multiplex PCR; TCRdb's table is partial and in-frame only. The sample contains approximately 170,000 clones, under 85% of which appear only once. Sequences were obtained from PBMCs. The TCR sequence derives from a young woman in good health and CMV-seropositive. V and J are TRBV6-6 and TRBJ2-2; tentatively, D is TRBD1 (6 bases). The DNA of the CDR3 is TGTGCCAGCAGGAAGACAGGACCCGCGAACACCGGGGAGCTGTTTTTT. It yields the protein CASRKTGPANTGELFF.